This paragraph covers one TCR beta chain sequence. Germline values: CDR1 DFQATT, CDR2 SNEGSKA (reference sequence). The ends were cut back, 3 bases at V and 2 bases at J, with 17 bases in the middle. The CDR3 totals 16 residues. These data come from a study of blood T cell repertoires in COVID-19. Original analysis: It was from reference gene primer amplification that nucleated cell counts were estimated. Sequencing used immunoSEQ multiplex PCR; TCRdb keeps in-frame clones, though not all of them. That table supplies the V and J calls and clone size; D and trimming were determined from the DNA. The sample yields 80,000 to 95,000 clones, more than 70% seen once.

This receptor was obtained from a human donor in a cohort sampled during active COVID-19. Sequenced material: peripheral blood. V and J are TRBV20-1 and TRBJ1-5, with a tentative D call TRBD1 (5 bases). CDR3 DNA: TGCAGTGCTAGTTCCTCGGGGGTGAAGGGCAATCAGCCCCAGCATTTT. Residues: CSASSSGVKGNQPQHF.